The present entry profiles one T cell receptor (beta chain) with its context. Its specificity is unknown. Profiled with immunoSEQ multiplex PCR; TCRdb holds only in-frame clones, not every one. The sample lists about 35,000 clones, roughly 80% occurring once. The CDR3 covers 12 residues. Trimming took 4 bases from V and 7 from J, leaving 9 bases between them. Germline loops: CDR1 SNHLY, CDR2 FYNNEI. The data were taken from a study of OX40 agonist ivuxolimab in advanced cancers. Study at large: Patients' therapy was ivuxolimab, an antibody that acts as an agonist of OX40 (CD134). Hepatocellular carcinoma, melanoma, renal cell or head and neck cancer affected the dose-escalation patients. Partial responses were achieved by three patients, one with hepatocellular carcinoma and two with cutaneous melanoma.

Broader study findings: Near-lowest levels of clonal expansion characterized partial responders at 0.1-3.0 mg/kg.

The sample in question was CD4+ or CD8+ T cells sorted from blood, obtained in a trial of the OX40 agonist ivuxolimab. The J gene is TRBJ2-3, the V gene TRBV2; D is unclear. This receptor was obtained from an adult with an advanced solid tumor such as melanoma, head and neck, liver or kidney cancer. The CDR3 DNA sequence: TGTGCCAGCAGTGTAAGAGGAAATACGCAGTATTTT. This translates into CASSVRGNTQYF.